This TCR beta chain was sequenced during a study of control samples from healthy donors and cancer patients (dated by TCRdb to the early 2020s). Receptor amplification or capture employed the immunoSEQ multiplex PCR assay. This immuneACCESS table, as held by TCRdb, lists in-frame sequences with V and J called but not all clones. Of the missing ones, under half trace to an unresolved V gene in checked studies; the others have no known cause. The sample table shows about 85,000 clones, and 85% to 90% are seen once. The top ten hold 7.6% of the sample. From a lookup of the germline V gene, CDR1 and CDR2 are SGHRS and YFSETQ. The CDR3 spans 16 residues, from the cysteine through the phenylalanine. Here the CDR3 DNA is all that survives: 48 bases in frame from base 1. Trimming takes 4 bases off V and 4 bases off J; junction bases not matched to a gene: 10. As for this clone: No antigen is known for it. Base qualities are not provided; no much larger clone lies one nucleotide away.

The V gene is TRBV5-1 and the J gene is TRBJ2-3; TRBD2 lines up with 9 middle nucleotides. The sequenced sample was blood. The receptor comes from an older woman in good health. The CDR3 corresponds to CASSRGSSGKADTQYF. The DNA sequence is given as TGCGCCAGCAGCCGGGGGTCTAGCGGGAAAGCAGATACGCAGTATTTT.